This is a list of T cell receptor beta chains from one sample in a study of T cells in Graves' hyperthyroidism and ophthalmopathy. MiXCR, applied by TCRdb to the multiplex PCR reads, yields one record per CDR3 protein. Of 340,000 or so distinct CDR3 sequences in the sample, approximately 16% were seen once. Material for sequencing was blood. The receptors here all came from a man aged 25 to 45 with Graves' hyperthyroidism. The CDR3 runs from the conserved cysteine through the conserved F or W. The order of the fields is V gene, D gene, clone size, J gene, CDR3 DNA, CDR3 protein. D genes are given only for firm matches. Size is stated for part of the rows, as once, few or many counts, or as a class when the clone is expanded.

>TRBV7-2|-|many|TRBJ2-5
TGTGCCAGCAGCTTAGACGCCCGGGAGACCCAGTACTTC
CASSLDARETQYF
>TRBV19|-|-|TRBJ2-7
TGTGCCAGTAGTACCACGACGCGGAGCTCCTACGAGCAGTACTTC
CASSTTTRSSYEQYF
>TRBV5-5|TRBD2|-|TRBJ2-2
TGTGCCAGCAGCCGGACCGGGACTAGCGGGTTGGCCGGGGAGCTGTTTTTT
CASSRTGTSGLAGELFF
>TRBV27|-|many|TRBJ1-2
TGTGCCAGCAGCCTACGGGGATTAGGGTATGGCTACACCTTC
CASSLRGLGYGYTF
>TRBV7-3|-|many|TRBJ2-1
TGTGCCAGCAGCCTCACCCCGCGCTCCTACAATGAGCAGTTCTTC
CASSLTPRSYNEQFF
>TRBV19|TRBD1|few|TRBJ2-7
TGTGCCACTTCGACAGGGCCGCTCTACGAGCAGTACTTC
CATSTGPLYEQYF
>TRBV20-1|-|-|TRBJ2-5
TGCAGTGCTAGAGATCAGATGGGGTTCGGAGAGACCCAGTACTTC
CSARDQMGFGETQYF
>TRBV3-1|-|many|TRBJ2-1
TGTGCCAGCAGTCCCGACCGTTCCCGAGTATGGAATGAGCAGTTCTTC
CASSPDRSRVWNEQFF
>TRBV3-1|-|many|TRBJ2-1
TGTGCCAGCAGCCATGCCGGGAAAGCGAGAAGGAATGAGCAGTTCTTC
CASSHAGKARRNEQFF
>TRBV19|-|-|TRBJ1-5
TGTGCCAGTAATCCCTCGGGACGGCATCAGCCCCAGCATTTT
CASNPSGRHQPQHF
>TRBV2|-|many|TRBJ1-1
TGTGCCAGCATCCTATTGAACACTGAAGCTTTCTTT
CASILLNTEAFF
>TRBV3-1|-|few|TRBJ1-3
TGTGCCAGCAGCCATGAAGGGAACTCTGGAAACACCATATATTTT
CASSHEGNSGNTIYF
>TRBV20-1|-|many|TRBJ2-7
TGCAGTGCCCCCTTTGGGAGTATAGGCGACGAGCAGTACTTC
CSAPFGSIGDEQYF
>TRBV20-1|-|few|TRBJ2-7
TGCAGTGCTCATGTTAGCGGAACCTACGAGCAGTACTTC
CSAHVSGTYEQYF
>TRBV15|TRBD1|many|TRBJ1-5
TGTGCCACCAGCAGCTTTGACAGGGGAGGTCAGCCCCAGCATTTT
CATSSFDRGGQPQHF
>TRBV12-3/TRBV12-4|-|few|TRBJ2-5
TGTGCCAGCAGTCCTACCGGACAGATAGAGACCCAGTACTTC
CASSPTGQIETQYF
>TRBV19|-|-|TRBJ2-1
TGTGCCAGTAGGAGAGGGGCCCTCCCTGAGCAGTTCTTC
CASRRGALPEQFF
>TRBV24-1|-|few|TRBJ1-2
TGTGCCACCAGTGATTTCCCAGTGAACTATGGCTACACCTTC
CATSDFPVNYGYTF
>TRBV7-3|TRBD1|many|TRBJ2-3
TGTGCCAGCAGCACAGGACAGGGGGCGGCTACGCAGTATTTT
CASSTGQGAATQYF
>TRBV28|TRBD2|many|TRBJ2-7
TGTGCCAGCAGTTTACGGGCTAGCGGGATTGGCTCCTACGAGCAGTACTTC
CASSLRASGIGSYEQYF
>TRBV12-3/TRBV12-4|-|few|TRBJ2-1
TGTACCAGCAGGAGCCGGAGGGCTGGTTCCTACAATGAGCAGTTCTTC
CTSRSRRAGSYNEQFF
>TRBV11-2|-|many|TRBJ2-5
TGTGCCAGCAGCTTAAAGACGGAGCAAGAGACCCAGTACTTC
CASSLKTEQETQYF
>TRBV12-3/TRBV12-4|TRBD2|few|TRBJ2-1
TGTGCCAGCAGTGAGGGACTAGCGGGATTCTACAATGAGCAGTTCTTC
CASSEGLAGFYNEQFF
>TRBV30|TRBD2|many|TRBJ2-1
TGTGCCTGGAGCCCACTGGGGGGGGAGCAGTTCTTC
CAWSPLGGEQFF
>TRBV6-1|-|-|TRBJ2-1
TGTGCCAGCGGTCGGATGAGCTCCTACAATGAGCAGTTCTTC
CASGRMSSYNEQFF
>TRBV7-8|-|many|TRBJ1-1
TGTGCCAGCAGTCGCCAGGGCTCTTCAACTGAAGCTTTCTTT
CASSRQGSSTEAFF
>TRBV2|-|many|TRBJ2-1
TGTGCCAGCCTTAGGGGCAGCTCCTACAATGAGCAGTTCTTC
CASLRGSSYNEQFF
>TRBV27|TRBD1|many|TRBJ2-3
TGTGCCAGCAGTGCCAAGACAGGGAAGACCACAGATACGCAGTATTTT
CASSAKTGKTTDTQYF
>TRBV5-1|-|-|TRBJ2-7
TGCGCCAGCAGCCCGGGGCCCAAGTACTCCTACGAGCAGTACTTC
CASSPGPKYSYEQYF
>TRBV30|TRBD1|many|TRBJ1-4
TGTGCCTTAAACAGGGGGGGTAATGAAAAACTGTTTTTT
CALNRGGNEKLFF
>TRBV7-9|-|few|TRBJ2-1
TGTGCCAGCACACCGGGGCCCAGCTCCTACAATGAGCAGTTCTTC
CASTPGPSSYNEQFF
>TRBV5-1|-|many|TRBJ2-3
TGCGCCAGCAGCTTGGGACAGAACACAGATACGCAGTATTTT
CASSLGQNTDTQYF
>TRBV18|TRBD2|-|TRBJ2-3
TGTGCCAGCTCACCGGTTACTCGGGAGGGCCGTAGCACAGGTACGCAGTATTTT
CASSPVTREGRSTGTQYF
>TRBV10-2|TRBD2|few|TRBJ2-5
TGCGCCAGCAGTCTAATAGCGGGCCTCCAAGAGACCCAGTACTTC
CASSLIAGLQETQYF
>TRBV28|-|-|TRBJ1-1
TGTGCCAGCAGCCTGGACGCTGAAGCTTTCTTT
CASSLDAEAFF
>TRBV28|-|few|TRBJ1-5
TGTGCCAGCAGTTTATCCTCCCGGGGGGCCAATCAGCCCCAGCATTTT
CASSLSSRGANQPQHF
>TRBV18|-|few|TRBJ2-2
TGTGCCAGCCAGGCCCTCGGAGCAAGGAGGACCGGGGAGCTGTTTTTT
CASQALGARRTGELFF
>TRBV6-1|TRBD1|many|TRBJ1-1
TGTGCCAGCAGCCGGGACAGGGGGATCGTAGCCACTGAAGCTTTCTTT
CASSRDRGIVATEAFF
>TRBV19|TRBD1|-|TRBJ2-7
TGTGCCAGTACAGACGGTGGACAGGGGATTTACGAGCAGTACTTC
CASTDGGQGIYEQYF
>TRBV19|-|many|TRBJ2-2
TGTGCCAGTAAGAGGGCTACCGGGGAGCTGTTTTTT
CASKRATGELFF
>TRBV18|-|many|TRBJ2-4
TGTGCCAGCTCACGGAATCCGGGACACACCAAAGGCAAAAACATTCAGTACTTC
CASSRNPGHTKGKNIQYF
>TRBV28|-|many|TRBJ2-3
TGTGCCAGCAGTTTAGGGGGAAGTATGGATACGCAGTATTTT
CASSLGGSMDTQYF
>TRBV9|-|many|TRBJ1-3
TGTGCCAGCACGTTCGGGCCAGGAAACACCATATATTTT
CASTFGPGNTIYF
>TRBV7-2|TRBD2|many|TRBJ2-7
TGTGCCAGCAGCTCTACTAGCGAGAGCTCCTACGAGCAGTACTTC
CASSSTSESSYEQYF
>TRBV3-1|-|many|TRBJ2-2
TGTGCCAGCAGCAAAACCGGGCCAAACACCGGGGAGCTGTTTTTT
CASSKTGPNTGELFF
>TRBV20-1|-|many|TRBJ2-7
TGCAGTGCTTTGCGGGACAGCTATTTTGACTACGAGCAGTACTTC
CSALRDSYFDYEQYF
>TRBV5-6|-|-|TRBJ1-1
TGTGCCAGCAGTCAGTGGACGGAGAACACTGAAGCTTTCTTT
CASSQWTENTEAFF
>TRBV30|-|few|TRBJ1-3
TGTGCCTGGGAGAAGGGGAGCTCTGGAAACACCATATATTTT
CAWEKGSSGNTIYF
>TRBV2|-|many|TRBJ2-1
TGTGCCAGCACCTCGGGGCTGCCGTACAATGAGCAGTTCTTC
CASTSGLPYNEQFF
>TRBV3-1|-|few|TRBJ2-3
TGTGCCAGCAGCCAAGTAGGTCAGCGGCTCACAGATACGCAGTATTTT
CASSQVGQRLTDTQYF
>TRBV6-4|-|many|TRBJ2-7
TGTGCCAGCGGTGGGGAGGACAGTTGCGAGCAGTACTTC
CASGGEDSCEQYF
>TRBV18|-|few|TRBJ2-5
TGTGCCAGCTCACCACCGGCCCCGCGTGCGACCCAGTACTTC
CASSPPAPRATQYF
>TRBV20-1|-|-|TRBJ1-1
TGCAGTGCTAGAATGGGAGGGACTGAAGCTTTCTTT
CSARMGGTEAFF